This entry describes one T cell receptor (beta chain). Its specificity is not known. The data derive from a study of cytomegalovirus exposure and HLA in healthy donors. Study-level points and caveats: In presence/absence analyses, roughly uniform sequencing depth across donors was assumed. Trimming of TCR beta V- and J-genes showed a link, identified in a later analysis, to a missense DCLRE1C variant.

Trimming took off 5 bases at V and 6 bases at J, with 14 bases between the two ends. Germline V gene lookup returns CDR1 SEHNR and CDR2 FQNEAQ (reference sequence). The CDR3 is made up of 14 amino acids. In the PCR, 60 Vbeta and 13 Jbeta primers were used. Clones were sequenced by immunoSEQ multiplex PCR, and TCRdb holds only the in-frame ones, with some missing. The sample records 200,000 or so clones, about 87% being singletons. The sequence derives from a man aged 25-40 years in good health and CMV-seronegative. The sequenced material came from PBMCs. The chain combines TRBV7-9 with TRBJ1-5; D unclear. The CDR3 nucleotides read TGTGCCAGCAGCGCCTCGGGAGGGAGTCAGCCCCAGCATTTT. Its translation: CASSASGGSQPQHF.